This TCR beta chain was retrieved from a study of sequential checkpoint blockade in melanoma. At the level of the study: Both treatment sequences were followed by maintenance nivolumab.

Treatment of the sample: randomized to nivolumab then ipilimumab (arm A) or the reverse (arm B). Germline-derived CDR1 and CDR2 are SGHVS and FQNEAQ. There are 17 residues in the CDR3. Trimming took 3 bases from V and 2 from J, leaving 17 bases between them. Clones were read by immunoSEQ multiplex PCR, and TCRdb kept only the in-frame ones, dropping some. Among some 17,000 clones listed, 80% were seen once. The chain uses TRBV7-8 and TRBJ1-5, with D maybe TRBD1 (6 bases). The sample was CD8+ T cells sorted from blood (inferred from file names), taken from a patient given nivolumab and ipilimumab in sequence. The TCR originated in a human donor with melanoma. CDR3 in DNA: TGTGCCAGCAGCTTCCTGGCAGGGGCAGTCGGCAATCAGCCCCAGCATTTT. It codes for CASSFLAGAVGNQPQHF.